The 28 T cell receptor beta chains given below trace back to one sample, sequenced in a study of blood T cell repertoires in COVID-19. Using immunoSEQ multiplex PCR, the repertoire was profiled, and TCRdb retains in-frame clones only, with some absent. The table shows some 99,000 clones, with 60% to 85% occurring only once. The source material was peripheral blood. These receptors came from a human donor in a cohort sampled during active or convalescent COVID-19.

The J gene is TRBJ1-4, the V gene TRBV6-5; maybe TRBD1 (6 bases). Trimming left V 0 bases short and J 6 bases short, with 11 bases between. Germline V gives CDR1 MNHEY, CDR2 SVGAGI. CDR3 length equals 15 residues. The CDR3 DNA is TGTGCCAGCAGTTACTCGGGGGCGCGTTATGAAAAACTGTTTTTT. Protein: CASSYSGARYEKLFF.

The chain has TRBV19 and TRBJ1-1; D perhaps matches TRBD1 (5 bases). Germline V lookup: CDR1 LNHDA, CDR2 SQIVND (reference sequence). Trimming removed 7 bases at V and 0 bases at J, with 9 bases between. This CDR3 region has 13 residues. The DNA of the CDR3 is TGTGCCAGTACTGTGACAGTGAACACTGAAGCTTTCTTT. This translates into CASTVTVNTEAFF.

The J gene is TRBJ1-3, the V gene TRBV28; 8 nucleotides agree with TRBD1. With 6 bases clipped from V and 0 bases from J, the junction kept 10 bases outside the gene matches. The germline V gene encodes CDR1 MDHEN and CDR2 SYDVKM. This CDR3 is built from 17 residues. The CDR3 sequence is CASRLLIGTGSGNTIYF. In DNA form, the CDR3 reads TGTGCCAGCAGACTTCTAATCGGGACAGGCTCTGGAAACACCATATATTTT.

The J gene is TRBJ1-4, the V gene TRBV28; no reliable D call. The V end was cut by 7 bases, the J end by 11 bases, with 20 bases between. From germline, CDR1 is MDHEN and CDR2 SYDVKM. The CDR3 length is 14 residues. The CDR3: CASKEMNEDVKLFF. CDR3 coding DNA: TGTGCCAGCAAAGAAATGAACGAGGATGTCAAACTGTTTTTT.

As to this clone: One end of the junction fails to match germline, which may point to a read error. The chain links TRBV7-7 to TRBJ2-5; 8 bases agree with TRBD2. CDR1 is SSHAT and CDR2 is FNYEAQ in the germline V gene (reference sequence). CDR3 size: 14 residues. The CDR3 DNA is TGTGCTAGCAGCTTAGCGGGACATGAAGAGACCCAGTACTTC. Residues: CASSLAGHEETQYF.

In regard to this clone: One end of the junction varies from germline; a read error may be responsible. This sequence joins TRBV18 and TRBJ2-2; 7 positions agree with TRBD1. The V gene's germline CDR1 is KGHSH and CDR2 LQKENI. The CDR3 has 15 residues. CDR3 DNA sequence: TGTGCCAGTTCACAGGGGCAGACGAACACCGGGGAGCTGTTTTTT. It yields the protein CASSQGQTNTGELFF.

This clone came up a few times. The V and J genes are TRBV6-6 and TRBJ1-4, with D possibly TRBD1 on 5 matching bases. The CDR3 is 15 residues long. CDR1 and CDR2 (germline): MNHNY, SVGAGI (reference sequence). Trimming stripped 2 bases from V and 3 bases from J, with 10 bases between. In DNA form, the CDR3 reads TGTGCCAGCAGTTACAGTGGGGGGTCTAATGAAAAACTGTTTTTT. Its translation: CASSYSGGSNEKLFF.

The chain recombines TRBV4-3 with TRBJ2-3, with 13 bases aligning to TRBD2. With 4 bases clipped from V and 3 bases from J, the junction kept 10 bases outside the gene matches. This CDR3 has 18 amino acids. Germline lookup yields CDR1 LGHNA and CDR2 YSLEER. The CDR3, as DNA: TGCGCCAGCAGCCGGGAAATTTGGACTAGCGGGAGTACAGATACGCAGTATTTT. It codes for CASSREIWTSGSTDTQYF.

This clone was detected once. The J gene is TRBJ1-1, the V gene TRBV7-2; 7 bases align to TRBD1. V shed 3 bases and J 10 bases; nucleotides not matched to a gene: 11. The CDR3 is 14 residues long. CDR1 is SGHTA, CDR2 FQGNSA, per germline. The CDR3 region has the DNA TGTGCCAGCAGCTTGGTGACAGGGCAAGGAGCAGCTTTCTTT. Its protein is CASSLVTGQGAAFF.

The chain couples TRBV20-1 to TRBJ2-1; no clear D. The V and J ends lost 3 bases and 9 bases respectively, with 21 bases between them. The CDR3 is 15 residues long. Germline V lookup: CDR1 DFQATT, CDR2 SNEGSKA (reference sequence). CDR3 loop: CSASLPDGVRSEQFF. CDR3 DNA sequence: TGCAGTGCTAGTCTCCCCGACGGCGTAAGGAGTGAGCAGTTCTTC.

The DNA of the CDR3 is TGTGCCAGTAGTCGGGGCGGGGCGGCGAACTCTGGAAACACCATATATTTT. As protein: CASSRGGAANSGNTIYF. The rearrangement joins TRBV19 to TRBJ1-3; a possible D gene is TRBD1 (5 bases). The CDR3 is 17 amino acids. Trimming shortened V by 5 bases and J by 0 bases, and 17 bases separated the two germline ends. The germline V gene encodes CDR1 LNHDA and CDR2 SQIVND (reference sequence).

The chain links TRBV11-3 to TRBJ1-2; D is uncertain. Germline values: CDR1 SGHNT, CDR2 YENEEA. The CDR3 is made up of 12 amino acids. V was clipped by 1 base and J by 7 bases, with 7 bases between them. The CDR3: CASSLGGVGYTF. In DNA, the CDR3 is TGTGCCAGCAGCTTAGGCGGGGTTGGCTACACCTTC.

The CDR3 coding sequence is TGCGCCAGCAGTGATGTGACAGGGATAATGAACACTGAAGCTTTCTTT. This sequence encodes CASSDVTGIMNTEAFF. V and J are TRBV10-1 and TRBJ1-1; 7 bases match TRBD1. The ends lost 3 bases at V and 0 bases at J; junction bases unmatched: 7. CDR1 and CDR2 from the germline V gene are WNHNN and SYGVQD (reference sequence). The length of the CDR3 is 16 residues.

This rearrangement joins TRBV5-6 to TRBJ2-1; 12 bases match TRBD2. Trimming at V came to 0 bases and at J to 5 bases, leaving 3 bases not matched to a gene. CDR1 and CDR2 (germline): SGHDT, YYEEEE. This CDR3 is 16 amino acids long. The CDR3 DNA reads as TGTGCCAGCAGCTTGGAAGGACTAGCGGGACACAATGAGCAGTTCTTC. Protein: CASSLEGLAGHNEQFF.

The V call is TRBV4-1, the J call TRBJ1-2, with D tentatively TRBD1 (5 bases). The V gene's germline CDR1 is MGHRA and CDR2 YSYEKL. This CDR3 has 11 residues. With 8 bases removed from V and 4 bases from J, the gap between germline ends came to 8 bases. The CDR3 region is CASRGGYGYTF. The CDR3 DNA is TGCGCCAGCCGGGGGGGCTATGGCTACACCTTC.

The chain combines TRBV18 with TRBJ2-1; perhaps TRBD2 as D (6 bases). The CDR3 length is 16 residues. Between the trimmed V and J ends, which lost 6 bases and 1 base, there was a span of 16 bases. Per germline, CDR1 KGHSH and CDR2 LQKENI. The CDR3 spells CASSPQTAGSYNEQFF. The CDR3 nucleotides are TGTGCCAGCTCCCCTCAGACAGCGGGTTCCTACAATGAGCAGTTCTTC.

This chain links TRBV5-1 with TRBJ2-4; 7 bases fit TRBD2. The CDR3 covers 13 residues. Unmatched junction bases numbered 5, after V lost 4 bases and J lost 7 bases. Per the germline V gene, CDR1 is SGHRS and CDR2 is YFSETQ. The CDR3 DNA reads TGCGCCAGCAGCACCGGGGGAGGGAACATTCAGTACTTC. Amino acid sequence: CASSTGGGNIQYF.

The chain carries TRBV19 and TRBJ2-1; D might be TRBD2 (5 bases). V was cut by 10 bases and J by 5 bases, with 21 bases left in between. CDR1 and CDR2 (germline): LNHDA, SQIVND (reference sequence). CDR3 size: 15 residues. This CDR3 is CATNSGPSPNNEQFF. The CDR3 DNA is TGTGCCACCAACTCCGGGCCTAGCCCAAACAATGAGCAGTTCTTC.

This clone was detected only once. V and J are TRBV20-1 and TRBJ2-1; unclear D gene. This CDR3 contains 11 residues. Trimming removed 5 bases from V and 2 bases from J, with 4 bases in between. The germline V gene has CDR1 DFQATT and CDR2 SNEGSKA (reference sequence). CDR3 sequence reads: CSALAYNEQFF. In DNA, the CDR3 is TGCAGTGCTTTAGCCTACAATGAGCAGTTCTTC.

V is TRBV7-8 and J is TRBJ2-3; D is possibly TRBD2 (6 bases). This CDR3 is built from 16 residues. CDR1 and CDR2 from the germline V gene are SGHVS and FQNEAQ. The V and J ends lost 2 bases and 4 bases respectively, with 16 bases between them. The CDR3 DNA reads as TGTGCCAGCAGCTTAAATGTCGGGAGTTACTCAGATACGCAGTATTTT. The encoded protein is CASSLNVGSYSDTQYF.

The CDR3 DNA reads as TGTGCCAGCAGCCCCCCGCGGGACGGGTACAATGAGCAGTTCTTC. This sequence encodes CASSPPRDGYNEQFF. V and J are TRBV6-2 or TRBV6-3 and TRBJ2-1; D perhaps matches TRBD2 (6 bases). Germline V gene sequence: CDR1 MNHEY, CDR2 SVGEGT. CDR3 length: 15 residues. Trimming removed 6 bases at V and 4 bases at J, with 16 bases between.

V is TRBV5-4 and J is TRBJ1-2; the D is unclear. Trimming shortened V by 2 bases and J by 4 bases, and 9 bases separated the two germline ends. The CDR3 length is 13 residues. Germline V gene data show CDR1 as SGHNT and CDR2 as YYREEE (reference sequence). CDR3 DNA: TGTGCCAGCAGCTTCCGGGTAGGCTATGGCTACACCTTC. Translation gives CASSFRVGYGYTF.

V usage is TRBV5-1 and J usage is TRBJ1-2; the D is unclear. The germline CDR1 and CDR2 sequences are SGHRS and YFSETQ. V was pared by 4 bases and J by 2 bases, with 12 bases between. CDR3 length: 14 residues. CDR3 region: CASSPQSLNYGYTF. The CDR3 DNA reads as TGCGCCAGCAGCCCTCAGTCCTTGAACTATGGCTACACCTTC.

This clone appeared a few times. The V gene is TRBV2, the J gene TRBJ2-7; 7 bases match TRBD1. CDR3 length: 13 residues. The V gene's germline CDR1 is SNHLY and CDR2 FYNNEI. Germline trimming cut 7 bases from V and 3 bases from J; bases unmatched to any gene: 6. The CDR3 DNA is TGTGCCAGCAACCAACAGGGGCTCTACGAGCAGTACTTC. This gives the protein CASNQQGLYEQYF.

The sample holds a few counts of this clone. The V and J genes are TRBV7-8 and TRBJ2-5, with unresolved D. The V end was cut by 0 bases, the J end by 5 bases, with 4 bases between. Germline CDR1 reads SGHVS; CDR2 reads FQNEAQ. The CDR3 loop spans 12 amino acids. The CDR3, as DNA: TGTGCCAGCAGCTTAGCGAGTGAGACCCAGTACTTC. This translates into CASSLASETQYF.

The chain is built from TRBV3-1 (or the pseudogene TRBV3-2) and TRBJ2-7, with 8 bases that match TRBD2. CDR1 and CDR2 from the germline V gene are LGHDT and YNNKEL (reference sequence). V lost 0 bases, J lost 3 bases, and 4 bases stayed unmatched. The CDR3 covers 15 residues. The CDR3 loop is CASSQEGTRFYEQYF. CDR3 DNA: TGTGCCAGCAGCCAAGAAGGGACTAGATTCTACGAGCAGTACTTC.

This clone was observed a handful of times. This chain joins TRBV24-1 and TRBJ1-2, with TRBD1 as a possible D gene (5 bases). Germline CDR1 reads KGHDR; CDR2 reads SFDVKD. Trimming took 8 bases from V and 1 from J, leaving 10 bases between them. The CDR3 contains 13 residues. The CDR3 here is CATTPGGNYGYTF. CDR3 in DNA: TGTGCCACCACCCCGGGGGGTAACTATGGCTACACCTTC.

This rearrangement joins TRBV7-2 to TRBJ2-4; 7 nucleotides agree with TRBD2. J lost 1 base, V lost 4 bases, and 13 bases had no gene match. Germline loops: CDR1 SGHTA, CDR2 FQGNSA. CDR3 size: 18 residues. For the CDR3, the DNA is TGTGCCAGCAGCTCCCCGCTGGGGAGGGTTGATGCCAAAAACATTCAGTACTTC. This gives the protein CASSSPLGRVDAKNIQYF.